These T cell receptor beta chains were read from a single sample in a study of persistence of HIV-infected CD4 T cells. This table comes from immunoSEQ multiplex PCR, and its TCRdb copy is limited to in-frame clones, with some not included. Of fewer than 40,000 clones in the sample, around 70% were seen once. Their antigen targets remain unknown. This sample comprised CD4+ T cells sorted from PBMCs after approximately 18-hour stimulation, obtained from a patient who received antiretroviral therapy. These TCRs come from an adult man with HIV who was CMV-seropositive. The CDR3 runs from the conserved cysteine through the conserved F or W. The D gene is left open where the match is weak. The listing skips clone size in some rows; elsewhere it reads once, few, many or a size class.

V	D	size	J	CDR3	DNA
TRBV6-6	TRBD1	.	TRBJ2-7	CASSLNRDRGSYEQYF	TGTGCCAGCAGTCTAAACCGGGACAGGGGATCCTACGAGCAGTACTTC
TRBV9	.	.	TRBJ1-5	CASSVGNGLNQPQHF	TGTGCCAGCAGCGTAGGGAACGGCCTAAATCAGCCCCAGCATTTT
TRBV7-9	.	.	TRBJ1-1	CAAQGQYGTEAFF	TGTGCCGCTCAGGGACAATATGGCACTGAAGCTTTCTTT
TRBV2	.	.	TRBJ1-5	CASSAGAENQPQHF	TGTGCCAGCAGTGCTGGGGCGGAGAATCAGCCCCAGCATTTT
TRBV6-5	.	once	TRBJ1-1	CASSYGRVSTEAFF	TGTGCCAGCAGTTACGGAAGAGTGAGCACTGAAGCTTTCTTT
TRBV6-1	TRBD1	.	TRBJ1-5	CASSAEGQGLFQPQHF	TGTGCCAGCAGTGCAGAGGGACAGGGGTTGTTTCAGCCCCAGCATTTT
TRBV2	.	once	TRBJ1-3	CASSGALGHTIYF	TGTGCCAGCAGTGGTGCACTTGGGCACACCATATATTTT
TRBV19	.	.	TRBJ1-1	CASRTLRNTEAFF	TGTGCCAGTAGGACATTACGTAACACTGAAGCTTTCTTT
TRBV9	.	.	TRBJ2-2	CASSPGGRVGTGELFF	TGTGCCAGCAGCCCCGGCGGAAGGGTAGGCACCGGGGAGCTGTTTTTT
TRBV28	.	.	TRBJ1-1	CASTQGSWDTEAFF	TGTGCCAGCACCCAGGGGAGTTGGGACACTGAAGCTTTCTTT
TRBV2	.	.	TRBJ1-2	CASNGQGAGMGGYTF	TGTGCCAGCAATGGTCAGGGCGCGGGGATGGGTGGCTACACCTTC
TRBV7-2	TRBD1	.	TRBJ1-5	CASSSRPGQGAGGTQHF	TGTGCCAGCAGCTCGCGACCGGGACAGGGGGCCGGGGGTACCCAGCATTTT
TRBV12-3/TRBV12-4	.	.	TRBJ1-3	CASRITSGNTIYF	TGTGCCAGCAGGATTACCTCTGGAAACACCATATATTTT
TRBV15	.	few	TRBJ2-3	CATSSPSIDTQYF	TGTGCCACCAGCAGCCCCTCTATAGATACGCAGTATTTT
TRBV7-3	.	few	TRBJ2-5	CASSLRAGRQETQYF	TGTGCCAGCAGCTTAAGGGCAGGGAGGCAAGAGACCCAGTACTTC
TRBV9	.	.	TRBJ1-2	CASSLNMDYGYTF	TGTGCCAGCAGCCTAAATATGGACTATGGCTACACCTTC
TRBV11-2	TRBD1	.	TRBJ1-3	CASSLVTGGLSSGNTIYF	TGTGCCAGCAGCTTAGTTACAGGGGGGCTCAGCTCTGGAAACACCATATATTTT
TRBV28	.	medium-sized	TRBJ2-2	CASSLGALGDTGELFF	TGTGCCAGCAGTTTAGGGGCCCTTGGAGACACCGGGGAGCTGTTTTTT
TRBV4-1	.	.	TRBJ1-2	CASSHPFVKAINYGYTF	TGCGCCAGCAGCCACCCCTTCGTAAAGGCGATTAACTATGGCTACACCTTC
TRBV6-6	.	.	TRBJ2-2	CVAHGANTGELFF	TGTGTCGCCCATGGGGCGAACACCGGGGAGCTGTTTTTT
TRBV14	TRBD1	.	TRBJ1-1	CASSQAAGQGNTEAFF	TGTGCCAGCAGCCAAGCAGCAGGACAGGGAAACACTGAAGCTTTCTTT
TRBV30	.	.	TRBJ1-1	CAWRSQVNTEAFF	TGTGCCTGGAGGAGCCAAGTGAACACTGAAGCTTTCTTT
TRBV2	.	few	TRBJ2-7	CASSEAPDLYF	TGTGCCAGCAGTGAAGCGCCCGACCTTTACTTC
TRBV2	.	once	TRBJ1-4	CASSGGGGEKLFF	TGTGCCAGCAGTGGGGGGGGAGGTGAAAAACTGTTTTTT
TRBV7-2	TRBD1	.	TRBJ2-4	CASSLISPGRGRVNIQYF	TGTGCCAGCAGCTTAATCTCCCCCGGCAGGGGGCGGGTAAACATTCAGTACTTC
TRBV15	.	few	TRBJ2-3	CATSGRQVPDTQYF	TGTGCCACCAGCGGTAGACAGGTACCAGATACGCAGTATTTT
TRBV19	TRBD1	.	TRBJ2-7	CASSLQGQAGEQYF	TGTGCCAGTAGTCTGCAGGGACAGGCGGGGGAGCAGTACTTC
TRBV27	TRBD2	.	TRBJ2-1	CASSLSSGGYNEQFF	TGTGCCAGCAGTTTAAGCAGCGGGGGGTACAATGAGCAGTTCTTC